This TCR beta chain was retrieved from a study of cytomegalovirus exposure and HLA in healthy donors. Use of 60 Vbeta and 13 Jbeta primers characterized the PCR. Using immunoSEQ multiplex PCR, the repertoire was profiled, and TCRdb retains in-frame clones only, with some absent. The sample carries over 150,000 clones, 55% to 70% recorded once. Study-level results: Association with HLA alleles at 0.05 false discovery rate was found for 16,951 TCR beta sequences in a later analysis. Reports credit the classifier with highly specific, highly sensitive diagnosis of cytomegalovirus status.

Deletions cut 4 bases from V and 6 bases from J, with 19 bases between. CDR3 length equals 15 residues. Germline CDR1 and CDR2: SGDLS and YYNGEE. Regarding this clone: The target antigen is unknown.

The rearrangement links TRBV9 to TRBJ1-2; possibly TRBD1 for D (5 bases). The TCR comes from a woman between 40 and 55 years old in good health and CMV-seropositive. The sample taken for sequencing was PBMCs. The DNA for the CDR3 is TGTGCCAGCAGCTTACAACTACAGGCTACAGATGGCTACACCTTC. Its translation: CASSLQLQATDGYTF. Full variable domain (rest looked up from reference TRBV9 and TRBJ1-2): DSGVTQTPKHLITATGQRVTLRCSPRSGDLSVYWYQQSLDQGLQFLIQYYNGEERAKGNILERFSAQQFPDLHSELNLSSLELGDSALYFCASSLQLQATDGYTFGSGTRLTVV.